The 18 T cell receptor beta chains given below trace back to one sample, sequenced in a study of post-analysis software for immune sequencing data. The library was made from cDNA and included unique molecular identifiers. TCRdb independently ran MiXCR on the PCR reads; one entry per CDR3 protein. The sample gives roughly 600,000 distinct CDR3 sequences, roughly 40% of which show up once; more than 1.5% is in the top ten. Broader study findings: Controls had lower frequencies than patients of five or six TRBV segments, which included TRBV5-6, TRBV5-1 and TRBV20-1.

Their cognate antigens are unknown. The sequencing sample was made of blood. The receptors originated from a girl under 18 with multiple sclerosis.

The chain carries TRBV6-1 and TRBJ2-3, with D unclear. In germline, CDR1 is MNHNS, CDR2 SASEGT. The CDR3 is 14 residues long. The V end was cut by 2 bases, the J end by 3 bases, with 9 bases between. The CDR3 sequence: CASSEFGVTDTQYF. CDR3 nucleotides: TGTGCCAGCAGTGAATTTGGGGTAACAGATACGCAGTATTTT.

This sequence joins TRBV12-3 or TRBV12-4 and TRBJ1-6; 9 bases align to TRBD1. V shed 1 base, J shed 11 bases, and the junction held 12 bases outside the gene matches. The CDR3 consists of 17 residues. The CDR3, as DNA: TGTGCCAGCAGTTTAGACGGGACAGGGTCCCGGGGAACACCCCTCCACTTT. Translation: CASSLDGTGSRGTPLHF.

V and J are TRBV6-1 and TRBJ2-1, with no clear D. V lost 8 bases and J lost 10, with 15 bases in between. Germline assignment: CDR1 MNHNS and CDR2 SASEGT. The CDR3 loop spans 12 amino acids. The CDR3 here is CASARLFAEQFF. The CDR3, as DNA: TGTGCCAGCGCCCGCCTTTTTGCAGAGCAGTTCTTC.

The chain uses TRBV12-3 or TRBV12-4 and TRBJ1-1, with D uncertain. V lost 6 bases to trimming and J lost 6 bases, with 17 bases between them. This CDR3 contains 14 residues. In DNA, the CDR3 is TGTGCCAGCAGCCCACACGCGGGCATCGCTGAAGCTTTCTTT. Translated, it gives CASSPHAGIAEAFF.

This chain links TRBV7-9 with TRBJ1-1; 8 nucleotides align to TRBD1. The ends lost 4 bases at V and 1 base at J; junction bases unmatched: 5. Germline values: CDR1 SEHNR, CDR2 FQNEAQ (reference sequence). There are 15 residues in the CDR3. DNA for the CDR3: TGTGCCAGCAGCTCCAGACAGGGGCGGAACACTGAAGCTTTCTTT. Translation gives CASSSRQGRNTEAFF. The complete variable domain, with remaining parts taken from reference TRBV7-9 and TRBJ1-1, reads DTGVSQNPRHKITKRGQNVTFRCDPISEHNRLYWYRQTLGQGPEFLTYFQNEAQLEKSRLLSDRFSAERPKGSFSTLEIQRTEQGDSAMYLCASSSRQGRNTEAFFGQGTRLTVV.

The V gene is TRBV20-1, the J gene TRBJ2-7, with D possibly matching TRBD2 (5 bases). The ends were cut back, 2 bases at V and 3 bases at J, with 17 bases in the middle. CDR1 is DFQATT, CDR2 SNEGSKA, per germline (reference sequence). There are 15 residues in the CDR3. This CDR3 reads CSARTSGQPRYEQYF. In nucleotides, the CDR3 is TGCAGTGCTAGAACTAGTGGGCAGCCTCGCTACGAGCAGTACTTC.

This clonotype was picked up one time. This chain joins TRBV7-9 and TRBJ2-7; D is ambiguous. The CDR3 spans 12 residues. Between the trimmed V and J ends, which lost 4 bases and 3 bases, there was a span of 7 bases. Germline V lookup: CDR1 SEHNR, CDR2 FQNEAQ (reference sequence). The CDR3 DNA follows: TGTGCCAGCAGCTCCTCAATCTACGAGCAGTACTTC. Its protein product is CASSSSIYEQYF.

This clonotype was seen a few times. The CDR3 loop reads CASSPRLAGGRNEQFF. For the CDR3, the DNA is TGTGCCAGCAGCCCCCGACTAGCGGGGGGGCGCAATGAGCAGTTCTTC. The chain joins TRBV7-2 to TRBJ2-1; 14 bases map to TRBD2. Germline V gene sequence: CDR1 SGHTA, CDR2 FQGNSA. The CDR3 totals 16 residues. Losses at the gene ends were 5 bases for V and 6 bases for J; bases not matched to a gene: 6.

The chain couples TRBV4-1 to TRBJ2-5; a possible D gene is TRBD2 (7 bases). Trimming pared 3 bases from V and 5 bases from J, leaving 10 bases between. Per germline, CDR1 MGHRA and CDR2 YSYEKL. The CDR3 extends over 13 amino acids. The CDR3 nucleotides are TGCGCCAGCAGCCAGGGGGGGCACGAGACCCAGTACTTC. It yields the protein CASSQGGHETQYF.

This clonotype was seen a handful of times. This sequence joins TRBV12-3 or TRBV12-4 and TRBJ1-2; unclear D gene. There are 13 residues in the CDR3. V lost 3 bases, J lost 4 bases, and 9 bases lay in between. The CDR3 sequence is CASSLRAAYGYTF. Written as DNA, the CDR3 is TGTGCCAGCAGTTTGAGGGCAGCCTATGGCTACACCTTC.

In regard to this clonotype: A junction end diverges from the germline sequence, so it may reflect a read error. The chain has TRBV4-2 and TRBJ2-1, with TRBD2 identical over 9 bases. Germline CDR1 and CDR2: LGHNA and YNFKEQ. The CDR3 has 16 residues. As DNA, the CDR3 is TGTGCCAGCAGCCGGCGGGAGGGGGTCTCCTACAATAAGCAGTTCTTC. The encoded protein is CASSRREGVSYNKQFF.

The chain couples TRBV5-6 to TRBJ2-1, with D perhaps TRBD2 (6 bases). With 0 bases removed from V and 7 bases from J, the gap between germline ends came to 14 bases. This CDR3 spans 15 amino acids. Per the germline V gene, CDR1 is SGHDT and CDR2 is YYEEEE. CDR3 in amino acids: CASSLEGTGRNEQFF. CDR3 bases: TGTGCCAGCAGCTTGGAAGGGACGGGGAGGAATGAGCAGTTCTTC.

This chain connects TRBV12-3 or TRBV12-4 to TRBJ2-1; 8 positions match TRBD2. The CDR3 has 19 residues. J lost 7 bases, V lost 1 base, and 18 bases had no gene match. CDR3 nucleotides: TGTGCCAGCAGTTTAGATACTACCGGGACTAGTGGTCGGCCGAATGAGCAGTTCTTC. This codes for CASSLDTTGTSGRPNEQFF.

As regards this clonotype: A read error may be the cause here, since a much bigger clone is one base away. This chain links TRBV2 with TRBJ2-6; D is perhaps TRBD1 or TRBD2 (5 bases each). From germline, CDR1 is SNHLY and CDR2 FYNNEI. CDR3 length: 14 amino acids. The CDR3 DNA is TGTGCCAGCAGTTCGGACTCTGGGGCCAACGTCCGGACTTTC. Its protein product is CASSSDSGANVRTF.

The chain carries TRBV4-1 and TRBJ1-1; D ambiguous. This CDR3 has 16 residues. V lost 0 bases to trimming and J lost 4 bases, with 15 bases between them. CDR1 and CDR2 (germline): MGHRA, YSYEKL. The CDR3 spells CASSQEGPVGTTEAFF. The DNA for the CDR3 is TGCGCCAGCAGCCAAGAAGGACCCGTAGGAACCACTGAAGCTTTCTTT.

This clonotype occurred a few times. The chain uses TRBV20-1 and TRBJ2-3; TRBD2 matches at 12 bases. Trimming removed 5 bases from V and 6 bases from J; junction bases left unmatched: 9. CDR3 size: 15 residues. CDR1 and CDR2 (germline): DFQATT, SNEGSKA (reference sequence). The CDR3 nucleotides read TGCAGTGCTCCGCTCGGGACTAGCGGGCTCGATACGCAGTATTTT. This encodes CSAPLGTSGLDTQYF.

CDR3 bases: TGTGCCAGCAGCCCAGGGCTAGGAGAAACCAATGAGCAGTTCTTC. Translation gives CASSPGLGETNEQFF. The chain couples TRBV4-2 to TRBJ2-1; D possibly corresponds to TRBD1 (5 bases). Per the germline V gene, CDR1 is LGHNA and CDR2 is YNFKEQ. CDR3 length: 15 amino acids. Trimming shortened V by 4 bases and J by 6 bases, and 16 bases separated the two germline ends.

The chain links TRBV7-2 to TRBJ2-7, with TRBD1 as a possible D gene (5 bases). This CDR3 is built from 14 residues. Per the germline V gene, CDR1 is SGHTA and CDR2 is FQGNSA. Trimming took 0 bases from V and 4 from J, leaving 10 bases between them. The CDR3 region is CASSLAPGQYEQYF. The CDR3 region has the DNA TGTGCCAGCAGCTTAGCTCCAGGGCAATACGAGCAGTACTTC.